The 6 T cell receptor beta chains listed next were all sequenced from one sample in a study of blood T cell repertoires in COVID-19. Repertoires were generated with immunoSEQ multiplex PCR, while TCRdb's copy carries only in-frame clones and drops some. The table lists approximately 250,000 clones, less than 95% of them singletons, with about 3% in the top ten. The sample comprised PBMCs or T cells enriched from blood (not recorded which). All receptors come from a man between 40 and 49 years old who had been exposed to COVID-19.

The chain carries TRBV6-2 or TRBV6-3 and TRBJ2-2; TRBD2 aligns across 9 bases. V lost 1 base to trimming and J lost 9 bases; unmatched junction nucleotides: 6. Germline V lookup: CDR1 MNHEY, CDR2 SVGEGT. The CDR3 has 15 amino acids. The CDR3 protein is CASSYWREGRRELFF. The CDR3 DNA is TGTGCCAGCAGTTACTGGCGGGAGGGCCGCAGGGAGCTGTTTTTT.

This clone was detected a few times. The V and J genes are TRBV5-1 and TRBJ2-7, with a weak D call TRBD1 (6 bases). This CDR3 comprises 15 residues. Germline lookup yields CDR1 SGHRS and CDR2 YFSETQ. V dropped 0 bases and J dropped 1 base, with 11 bases sitting between them. The CDR3 DNA reads TGCGCCAGCAGCTTGGTTGAGGGGGTATCCTACGAGCAGTACTTC. This encodes CASSLVEGVSYEQYF.

The V gene is TRBV14, the J gene TRBJ2-3; D call uncertain. In germline, CDR1 is SGHDN, CDR2 FVKESK. CDR3 length: 15 residues. V lost 1 base to trimming and J lost 1 base, with 9 bases between them. The CDR3 loop is CASSQVSAGTDTQYF. In DNA, the CDR3 is TGTGCCAGCAGCCAAGTGTCGGCGGGCACAGATACGCAGTATTTT.

The chain uses TRBV10-3 and TRBJ1-6, with D possibly being TRBD1 (6 bases). The germline CDR1 and CDR2 sequences are ENHRY and SYGVKD. V lost 4 bases and J lost 8, with 9 bases in between. The CDR3 is made up of 13 amino acids. The DNA for the CDR3 is TGTGCCATCAGTGTCCGGACAGATTCACCCCTCCACTTT. It is translated as CAISVRTDSPLHF.

This clone came up a few times. The chain has TRBV2 and TRBJ1-1; D not certain. V dropped 4 bases and J dropped 5 bases, with 8 bases sitting between them. The CDR3 consists of 12 residues. Germline V gives CDR1 SNHLY, CDR2 FYNNEI. Written as DNA, the CDR3 is TGTGCCAGCAGTGGGGCACTTACTGAAGCTTTCTTT. Translated: CASSGALTEAFF. The full variable domain, completed using reference TRBV2 and TRBJ1-1, is EPEVTQTPSHQVTQMGQEVILRCVPISNHLYFYWYRQILGQKVEFLVSFYNNEISEKSEIFDDQFSVERPDGSNFTLKIRSTKLEDSAMYFCASSGALTEAFFGQGTRLTVV.

This chain joins TRBV7-2 and TRBJ2-4, with 11 bases identical to TRBD2. The CDR3 is 18 residues long. With 0 bases clipped from V and 2 bases from J, the junction kept 6 bases outside the gene matches. CDR1 and CDR2 (germline): SGHTA, FQGNSA. The CDR3 reads CASSLAGLAGGTKNIQYF. The CDR3 DNA reads as TGTGCCAGCAGCTTAGCGGGCCTAGCGGGAGGAACCAAAAACATTCAGTACTTC.